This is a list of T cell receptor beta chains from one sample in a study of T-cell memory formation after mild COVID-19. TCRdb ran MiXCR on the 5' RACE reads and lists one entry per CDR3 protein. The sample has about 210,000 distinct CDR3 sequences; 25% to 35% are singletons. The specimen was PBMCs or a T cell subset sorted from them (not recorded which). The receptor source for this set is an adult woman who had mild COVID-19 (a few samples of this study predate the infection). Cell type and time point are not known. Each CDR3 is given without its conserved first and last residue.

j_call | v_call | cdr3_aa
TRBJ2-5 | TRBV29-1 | SVVGGTQY
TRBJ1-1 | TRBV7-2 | ASSRNTGIGTEAF
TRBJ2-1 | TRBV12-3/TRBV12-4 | ASSPGESEQF
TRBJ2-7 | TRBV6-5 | ASSTLGGSYEQY
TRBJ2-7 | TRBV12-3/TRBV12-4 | ASSLAAYEQY
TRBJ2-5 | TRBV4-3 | ASSQGRPGPQY
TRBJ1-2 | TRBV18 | ASSPLSSDRTNYGYT
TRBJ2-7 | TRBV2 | ASSERAGDTYEQY
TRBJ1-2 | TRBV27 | ASSGGPGYGYT
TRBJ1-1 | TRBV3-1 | ASSQDLTVNTEAF
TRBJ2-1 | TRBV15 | ATSRDLPSVDEQF
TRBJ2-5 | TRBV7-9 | ASSWTSGFQETQY
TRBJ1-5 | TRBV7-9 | ASSRPSFQPQH
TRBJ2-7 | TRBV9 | ASSKADRAGDEQY
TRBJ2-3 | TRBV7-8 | ASSFIGASTDTQY
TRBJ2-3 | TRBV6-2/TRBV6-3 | ASSPGTSGGNTDTQY
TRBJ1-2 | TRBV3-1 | ASSPRLDSYSNYGYT
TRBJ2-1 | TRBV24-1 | ATGAGGSDEQF
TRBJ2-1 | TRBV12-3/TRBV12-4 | ASNKRGGLAVYNEQF
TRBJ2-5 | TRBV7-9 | ASSLRTGETQY
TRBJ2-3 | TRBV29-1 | SAVPLAGGTDTQY
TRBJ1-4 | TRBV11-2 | ASSPRGPTGEKLF
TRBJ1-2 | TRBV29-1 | SVGTIVYGYT
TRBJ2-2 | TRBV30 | AWMRGLRGELF
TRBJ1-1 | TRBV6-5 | ASSYGGLMNTEAF
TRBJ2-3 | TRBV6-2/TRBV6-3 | ASSPGTSDYTDTQY
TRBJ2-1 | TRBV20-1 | SAGHGQDYNEQF
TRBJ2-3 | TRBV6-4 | ASKATSGTDTQY
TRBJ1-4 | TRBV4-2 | ASSQQDRGNEKLF
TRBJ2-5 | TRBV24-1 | ATSDLFGGAETQY
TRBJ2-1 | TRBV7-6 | ASSLKGIEQF
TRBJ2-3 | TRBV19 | ASSSTGGADTQY
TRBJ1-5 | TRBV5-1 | ASSPGDSNQPQH
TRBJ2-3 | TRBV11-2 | ASSLVGGGMSADTQY
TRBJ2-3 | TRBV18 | ASSPPSRTDTQY
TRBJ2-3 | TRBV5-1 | ASSKSVAARTDTQY
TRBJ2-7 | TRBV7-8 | ASSSRGPYEQY
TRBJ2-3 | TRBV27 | ASSPSQGADTQY
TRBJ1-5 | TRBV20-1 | SASTGSSNQPQH
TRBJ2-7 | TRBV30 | AWSPRGRGLAEQY
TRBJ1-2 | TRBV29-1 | SLEGQGRGYT
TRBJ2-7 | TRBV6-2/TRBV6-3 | ASSLGTGGREQY
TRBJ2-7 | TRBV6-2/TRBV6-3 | ASRSLGSYEQY
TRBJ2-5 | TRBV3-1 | ASSPGTGETQY
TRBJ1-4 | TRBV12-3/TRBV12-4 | ASSLPGGDEKLF
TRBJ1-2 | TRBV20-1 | SARPPIGYT
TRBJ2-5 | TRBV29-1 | SVPKGPGETQY
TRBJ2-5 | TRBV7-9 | ASSPESAEGY
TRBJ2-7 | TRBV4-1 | ASSQDFSTVVYEQY
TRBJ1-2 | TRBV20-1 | SAYTFNYGYT
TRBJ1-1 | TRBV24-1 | ATSDPNTEAF
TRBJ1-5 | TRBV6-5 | ASSYAGQPQH